This T cell receptor beta chain was obtained from a study of blood T cell repertoires in COVID-19. Sequenced by immunoSEQ multiplex PCR; TCRdb stores in-frame clones only, minus some. The table has roughly 64,000 clones, 80% to 90% seen once; the top ten hold 0.9% to 1.5%. The germline V gene has CDR1 SEHNR and CDR2 FQNEAQ (reference sequence). CDR3 length: 16 residues. The V and J ends lost 1 base and 11 bases respectively, with 23 bases between them. This chain links TRBV7-9 with TRBJ1-1; tentatively, D is TRBD1 (6 bases). The receptor was isolated from a man aged 35-49 years with acute or convalescent COVID-19. The specimen sequenced was peripheral blood. CDR3 in DNA: TGTGCCAGCAGCTTAGAGGGGGGGCAGGTTAAAATGGCGGCTTTCTTT. Translated, it gives CASSLEGGQVKMAAFF. The variable domain in full, with the rest retrieved from reference TRBV7-9 and TRBJ1-1, is DTGVSQNPRHKITKRGQNVTFRCDPISEHNRLYWYRQTLGQGPEFLTYFQNEAQLEKSRLLSDRFSAERPKGSFSTLEIQRTEQGDSAMYLCASSLEGGQVKMAAFFGQGTRLTVV.